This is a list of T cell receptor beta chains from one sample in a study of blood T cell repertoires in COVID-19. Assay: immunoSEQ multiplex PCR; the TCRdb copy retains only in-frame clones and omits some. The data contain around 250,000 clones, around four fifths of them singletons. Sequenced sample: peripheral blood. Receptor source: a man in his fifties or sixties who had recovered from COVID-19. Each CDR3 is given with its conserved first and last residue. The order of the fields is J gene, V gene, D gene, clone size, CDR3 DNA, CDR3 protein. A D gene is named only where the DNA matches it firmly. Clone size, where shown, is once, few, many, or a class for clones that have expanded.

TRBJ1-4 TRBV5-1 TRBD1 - TGCGCCAGCAGCTTACACACAGGGGTTAATGAAAAACTGTTTTTT CASSLHTGVNEKLFF
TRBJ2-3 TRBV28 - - TGTGCCAGCAGTTCCACTCGCGGGGCCACAGATACGCAGTATTTT CASSSTRGATDTQYF
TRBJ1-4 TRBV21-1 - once TGTGCCAGCAGCAAAGTCGGCCAGGAAAACGGACTGTTTTTT CASSKVGQENGLFF
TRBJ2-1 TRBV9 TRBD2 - TGTGCCAGCAGCGTAGTAGCGGGGGGCAATGAGCAGTTCTTC CASSVVAGGNEQFF
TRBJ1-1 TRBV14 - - TGTGCCAGCAGCCAGGTGAAGGGGGCTGAAGCTTTCTTT CASSQVKGAEAFF
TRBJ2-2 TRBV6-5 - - TGTGCCAGCAGTTACTCGACCCTAGCGCTAGGGGAGCTGTTTTTT CASSYSTLALGELFF
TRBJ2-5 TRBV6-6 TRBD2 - TGTGCCAGCAGTGCCGGGACTAGCGGGGCGAAGACCCAGTACTTC CASSAGTSGAKTQYF
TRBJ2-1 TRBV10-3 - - TGTGCCATCAGTGAGTCGGTCCTAGTGTCGTACAATGAGCAGTTCTTC CAISESVLVSYNEQFF
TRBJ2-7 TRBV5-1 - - TGCGCCAGCAGCCGACGGCAGGGGTACGAGCAGTACTTC CASSRRQGYEQYF
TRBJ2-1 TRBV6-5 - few TGTGCCAGCCGGGGGTCCTACAATGAGCAGTTCTTC CASRGSYNEQFF
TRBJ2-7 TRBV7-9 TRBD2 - TGTGCCAGCAGCTCCCGGGGGGACGAGCAGTACTTC CASSSRGDEQYF
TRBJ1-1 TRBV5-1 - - TGCGCCAGCAGCTTGGACAGGGTCGGTACTGAAGCTTTCTTT CASSLDRVGTEAFF
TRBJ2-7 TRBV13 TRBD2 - TGTGCCAGCAGCCCCGAAGGCGGGAGGGGATACGTCCAGCAGTACTTC CASSPEGGRGYVQQYF
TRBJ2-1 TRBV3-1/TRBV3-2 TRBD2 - TGTGCCAGCAGCCAGGGGGCTAGCGGGAGCTTTGAGCAGTTCTTC CASSQGASGSFEQFF
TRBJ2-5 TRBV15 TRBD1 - TGTGCCACCAGCAGGGAACCCGGGACAGGGGTAGAGACCCAGTACTTC CATSREPGTGVETQYF
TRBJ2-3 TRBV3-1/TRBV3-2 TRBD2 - TGTGCCAGCAGCCCACCGCGGACTAGCGGGAGACCAGATACGCAGTATTTT CASSPPRTSGRPDTQYF
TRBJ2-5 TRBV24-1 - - TGTGCCACCAGTGATGCCGCCGGCAGGCCAGAGACCCAGTACTTC CATSDAAGRPETQYF
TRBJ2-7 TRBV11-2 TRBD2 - TGTGCCAGCAGCTTAGCCAGCGGGAGGGCGAGGGAGCAGTACTTC CASSLASGRAREQYF
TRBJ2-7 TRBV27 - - TGTGCCAGCAGTTTAACCGACAGGACCTACGAGCAGTACTTC CASSLTDRTYEQYF
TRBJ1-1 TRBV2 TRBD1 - TGTGCCAGCGCCGCCGAGCGGACAGGGCCCACTGAAGCTTTCTTT CASAAERTGPTEAFF
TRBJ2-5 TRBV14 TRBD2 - TGTGCCAGCAGCCCGGAGGGCGGGAGGAAGACCCAGTACTTC CASSPEGGRKTQYF
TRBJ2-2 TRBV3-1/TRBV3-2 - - TGTGCCAGCAGCCAGGCAACCGGGGAGCTGTTTTTT CASSQATGELFF
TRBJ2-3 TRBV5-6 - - TGTGCCAGCAGCTCCGGGAGCTGGGCAGATACGCAGTATTTT CASSSGSWADTQYF
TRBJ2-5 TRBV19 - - TGTGCCAGTTCGGACTTGTCACGAGAGACCCAGTACTTC CASSDLSRETQYF
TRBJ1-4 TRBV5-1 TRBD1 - TGCGCCAGCAGCATACAGGGGGGGCGCACTAATGAAAAACTGTTTTTT CASSIQGGRTNEKLFF
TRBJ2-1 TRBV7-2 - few TGTGCCAGCAGCTTGGGGGGAGTGGTAAATGAGCAGTTCTTC CASSLGGVVNEQFF
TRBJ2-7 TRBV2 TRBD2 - TGTGCCAGCAGGGGGATAGCGGGGGGCAACTACGAGCAGTACTTC CASRGIAGGNYEQYF
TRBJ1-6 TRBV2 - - TGTGCCAGCAGTCGAGAGAGTCCGAATTCACCCCTCCACTTT CASSRESPNSPLHF
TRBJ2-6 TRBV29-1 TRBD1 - TGCAGCGTTGGGTTGACAGGGGGGACTGGGGCCAACGTCCTGACTTTC CSVGLTGGTGANVLTF
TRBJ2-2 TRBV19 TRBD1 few TGTGCCAGTAGCACAGACAGGGTTGTCGGGGAGCTGTTTTTT CASSTDRVVGELFF
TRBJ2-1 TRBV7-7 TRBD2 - TGTGCCAGCAGCTTAAACGCGGGGGGGCTTAATGAGCAGTTCTTC CASSLNAGGLNEQFF
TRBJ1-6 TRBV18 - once TGTGCCAGCTCACCAAACCGTGGTGCGTCACCCCTCCACTTT CASSPNRGASPLHF
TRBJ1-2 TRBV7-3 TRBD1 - TGTGCCAGCAGCGAAAAGGGCAGGACAGGGGCCAGGACCTTC CASSEKGRTGARTF
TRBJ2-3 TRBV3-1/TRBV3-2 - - TGTGCCAGCAGCCAAGTCCAGGGGGGTCGCACAGATACGCAGTATTTT CASSQVQGGRTDTQYF
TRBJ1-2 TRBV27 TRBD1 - TGTGCCAGCAGTTTATCCAGGGGGCAAGATGGCTACACCTTC CASSLSRGQDGYTF
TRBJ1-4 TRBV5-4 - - TGTGCCAGCAGCGCGTGGGACACTGCAACTAATGAAAAACTGTTTTTT CASSAWDTATNEKLFF
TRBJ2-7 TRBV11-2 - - TGTGCCAGCAGCTCGAGCTCCTACGAGCAGTACTTC CASSSSSYEQYF
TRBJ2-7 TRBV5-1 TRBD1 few TGCGCCAGCAGCTTGGAGGCAGGGGGCTCCTACGAGCAGTACTTC CASSLEAGGSYEQYF
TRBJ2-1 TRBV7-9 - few TGTGCCAGCAGCTTAGCTGGGCCCCTCCCATACAATGAGCAGTTCTTC CASSLAGPLPYNEQFF
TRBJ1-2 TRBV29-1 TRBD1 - TGCAGCGTTGGGGGTACACAGGGGGATGTCGCCTACACCTTC CSVGGTQGDVAYTF
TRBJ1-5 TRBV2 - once TGTGCCAGCAGTTGGACAGTTTCCAATCAGCCCCAGCATTTT CASSWTVSNQPQHF
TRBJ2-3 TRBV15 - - TGTGCCACCAGCAGATCCGGGAGAGTGGATACGCAGTATTTT CATSRSGRVDTQYF
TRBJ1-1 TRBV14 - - TGTGCCAGCAGCCAAGGGCCAAACACTGAAGCTTTCTTT CASSQGPNTEAFF
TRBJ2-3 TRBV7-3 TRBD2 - TGTGCCAGCAGCCGCCCTAGCGGGGGGACCGCAGATACGCAGTATTTT CASSRPSGGTADTQYF
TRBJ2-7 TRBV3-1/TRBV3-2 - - TGTGCCAGCAGCTTAGGACAGTTTACCTACGAGCAGTACTTC CASSLGQFTYEQYF
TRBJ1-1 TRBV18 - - TGTGCCAGCTCACCCCGCACAGAACAGAACACTGAAGCTTTCTTT CASSPRTEQNTEAFF
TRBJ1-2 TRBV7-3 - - TGTGCCAGCAGCTTAGGGTTGTCCGGGGTTGCCACCTTC CASSLGLSGVATF
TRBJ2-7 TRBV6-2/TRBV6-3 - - TGTGCCAGCAGCATACAGGGATCAACTTACGAGCAGTACTTC CASSIQGSTYEQYF
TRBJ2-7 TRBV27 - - TGTGCCAGCAGTCTGACGTACTACGATTCCGAGCAGTACTTC CASSLTYYDSEQYF
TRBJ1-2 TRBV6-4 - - TGTGCCAGCAGTGACTCTGGGGGCTATCCTAACTATGGCTACACCTTC CASSDSGGYPNYGYTF
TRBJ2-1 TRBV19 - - TGTGCCAGTAGTCCGAGAAGCGGGCACAATGAGCAGTTCTTC CASSPRSGHNEQFF
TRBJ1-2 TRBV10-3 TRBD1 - TGTGCCATCAGTGAGTCTACAGGGGACGGCTACACCTTC CAISESTGDGYTF
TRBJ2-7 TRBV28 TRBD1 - TGTGCCAGCAGTTCACAGGGGAAGCCCTCCTACGAGCAGTACTTC CASSSQGKPSYEQYF
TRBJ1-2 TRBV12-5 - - TGTGCTAGTGGTTTGGCCGGCAGCCAGGGCGGCTACACCTTC CASGLAGSQGGYTF
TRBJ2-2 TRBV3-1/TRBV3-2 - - TGTGCCAGCAGTCCTACAGGGCCCACCGGGGAGCTGTTTTTT CASSPTGPTGELFF
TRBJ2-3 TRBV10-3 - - TGTGCCATCAGTGAGTCGAGGGGGGGAGCCAGGCAAGATACGCAGTATTTT CAISESRGGARQDTQYF
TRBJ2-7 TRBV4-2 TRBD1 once TGTGCCAGCAGCCAAGATTCGGGACAGGGACACGAGCAGTACTTC CASSQDSGQGHEQYF